This entry concerns a single T cell receptor beta chain. Its antigen is as yet unknown. Sequencing was performed with immunoSEQ multiplex PCR; in TCRdb, only in-frame clones are kept and a portion is missing. The data contain around 110,000 clones, about nine tenths of them seen just once; the ten biggest clones take up 0.75% to 0.85%. This entry is derived from a study of T cell clones after liver transplantation. Study background: Post-transplant blood was tracked for graft-donor-reactive T cell clones identified in a pre-transplant mixed lymphocyte reaction. Patients counted as tolerant after at least one year off all immunosuppression, enzymes not exceeding twice normal.

Findings and limits, study-wide: Rather than being deleted, graft donor-reactive T cells may have moved into the graft.

J was trimmed by 5 bases and V by 3 bases; bases with no gene match: 11. From germline, CDR1 is SEHNR and CDR2 FQNEAQ (reference sequence). This CDR3 is 16 amino acids long. Material: CD4+ T cells from blood, obtained 12 months after liver transplant. The chain recombines TRBV7-9 with TRBJ2-7; 9 bases fit TRBD1. The sequence derives from a human patient who received a liver transplant. A share of the T cells may be of graft donor origin. CDR3 in amino acids: CASSFPAGDRVNEQYF. Here the CDR3 DNA reads TGTGCCAGCAGCTTTCCGGCGGGGGACAGGGTGAACGAGCAGTACTTC.